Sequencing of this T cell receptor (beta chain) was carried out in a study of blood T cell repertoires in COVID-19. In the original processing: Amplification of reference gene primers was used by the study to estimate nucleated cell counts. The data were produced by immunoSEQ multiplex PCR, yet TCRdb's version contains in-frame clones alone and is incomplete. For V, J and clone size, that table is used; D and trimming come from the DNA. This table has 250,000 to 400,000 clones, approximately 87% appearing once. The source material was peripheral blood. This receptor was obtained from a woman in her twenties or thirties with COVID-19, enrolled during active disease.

The CDR3 DNA reads TGTGCCAGCAGCCCGGGGGATTCTGAAGCTTTCTTT. It specifies CASSPGDSEAFF. This sequence joins TRBV6-6 and TRBJ1-1, with D perhaps matching TRBD1 (5 bases). V was pared by 6 bases and J by 6 bases, with 11 bases between. The germline V gene has CDR1 MNHNY and CDR2 SVGAGI (reference sequence). This CDR3 is 12 amino acids long.